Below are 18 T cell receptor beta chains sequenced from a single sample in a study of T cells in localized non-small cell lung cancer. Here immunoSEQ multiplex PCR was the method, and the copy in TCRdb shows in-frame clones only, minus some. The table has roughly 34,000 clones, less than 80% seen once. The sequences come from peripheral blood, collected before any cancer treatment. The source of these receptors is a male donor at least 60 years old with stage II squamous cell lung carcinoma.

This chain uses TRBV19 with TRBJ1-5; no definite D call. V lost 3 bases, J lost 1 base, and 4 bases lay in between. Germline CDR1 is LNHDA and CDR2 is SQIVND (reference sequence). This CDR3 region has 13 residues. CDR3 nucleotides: TGTGCCAGTAGTATGAACAGCAATCAGCCCCAGCATTTT. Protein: CASSMNSNQPQHF.

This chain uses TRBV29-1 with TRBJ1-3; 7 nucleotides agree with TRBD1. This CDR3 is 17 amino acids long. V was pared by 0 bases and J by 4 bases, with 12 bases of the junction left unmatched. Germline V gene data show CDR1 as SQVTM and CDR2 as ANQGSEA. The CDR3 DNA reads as TGCAGCGTTGAAGATCTGACAGGGCAGACGGGCGGAAACACCATATATTTT. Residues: CSVEDLTGQTGGNTIYF. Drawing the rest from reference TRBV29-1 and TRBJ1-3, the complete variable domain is SAVISQKPSRDICQRGTSLTIQCQVDSQVTMMFWYRQQPGQSLTLIATANQGSEATYESGFVIDKFPISRPNLTFSTLTVSNMSPEDSSIYLCSVEDLTGQTGGNTIYFGEGSWLTVV.

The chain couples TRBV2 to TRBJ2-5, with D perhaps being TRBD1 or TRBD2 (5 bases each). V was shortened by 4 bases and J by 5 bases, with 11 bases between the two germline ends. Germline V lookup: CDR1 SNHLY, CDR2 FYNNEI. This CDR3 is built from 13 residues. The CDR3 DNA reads TGTGCCAGCAGTGTTTCAGGGACCGAGACCCAGTACTTC. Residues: CASSVSGTETQYF.

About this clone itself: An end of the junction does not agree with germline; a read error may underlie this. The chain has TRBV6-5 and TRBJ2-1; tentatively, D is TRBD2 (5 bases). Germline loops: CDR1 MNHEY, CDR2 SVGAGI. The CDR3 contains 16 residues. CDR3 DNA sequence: TGTGACAGCAGTTACTCTGAGCGGTTCTCCTACAATGAGCAGTTCTTC. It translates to CDSSYSERFSYNEQFF.

The CDR3 DNA follows: TGCAGCGTTGAATCGGAGGGTCCAGTCTATGGCTACACCTTC. It encodes CSVESEGPVYGYTF. V is TRBV29-1 and J is TRBJ1-2; D not resolved. This CDR3 region has 14 residues. V gave up 2 bases and J gave up 4 bases, with 14 bases separating them. Germline-derived CDR1 and CDR2 are SQVTM and ANQGSEA.

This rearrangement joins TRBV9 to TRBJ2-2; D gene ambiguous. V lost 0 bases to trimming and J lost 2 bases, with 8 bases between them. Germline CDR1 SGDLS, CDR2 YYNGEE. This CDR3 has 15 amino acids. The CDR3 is CASSVASLNTGELFF. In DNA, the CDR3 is TGTGCCAGCAGCGTAGCTAGTCTTAACACCGGGGAGCTGTTTTTT.

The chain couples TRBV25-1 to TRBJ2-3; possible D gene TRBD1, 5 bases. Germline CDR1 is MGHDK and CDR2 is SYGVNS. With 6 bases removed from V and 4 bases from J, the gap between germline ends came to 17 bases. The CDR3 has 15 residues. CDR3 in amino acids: CASSNRTPRPDTQYF. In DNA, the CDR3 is TGTGCCAGCAGCAACAGGACACCCCGCCCAGATACGCAGTATTTT. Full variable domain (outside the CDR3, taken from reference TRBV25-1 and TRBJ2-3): EADIYQTPRYLVIGTGKKITLECSQTMGHDKMYWYQQDPGMELHLIHYSYGVNSTEKGDLSSESTVSRIRTEHFPLTLESARPSHTSQYLCASSNRTPRPDTQYFGPGTRLTVL.

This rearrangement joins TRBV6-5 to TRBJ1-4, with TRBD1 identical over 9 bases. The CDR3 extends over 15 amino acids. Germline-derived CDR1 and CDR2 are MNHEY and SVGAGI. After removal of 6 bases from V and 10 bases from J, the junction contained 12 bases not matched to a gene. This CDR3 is CASRGSGQGRAKLFF. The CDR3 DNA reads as TGTGCCAGCAGAGGTTCAGGACAGGGGCGGGCAAAACTGTTTTTT.

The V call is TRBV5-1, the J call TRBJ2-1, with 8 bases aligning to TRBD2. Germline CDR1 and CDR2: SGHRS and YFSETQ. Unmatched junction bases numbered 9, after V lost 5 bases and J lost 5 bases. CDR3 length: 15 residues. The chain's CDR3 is CASSLGLAENNEQFF. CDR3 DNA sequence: TGCGCCAGCAGTCTAGGACTAGCCGAGAACAATGAGCAGTTCTTC. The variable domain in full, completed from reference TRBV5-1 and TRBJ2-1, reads KAGVTQTPRYLIKTRGQQVTLSCSPISGHRSVSWYQQTPGQGLQFLFEYFSETQRNKGNFPGRFSGRQFSNSRSEMNVSTLELGDSALYLCASSLGLAENNEQFFGPGTRLTVL.

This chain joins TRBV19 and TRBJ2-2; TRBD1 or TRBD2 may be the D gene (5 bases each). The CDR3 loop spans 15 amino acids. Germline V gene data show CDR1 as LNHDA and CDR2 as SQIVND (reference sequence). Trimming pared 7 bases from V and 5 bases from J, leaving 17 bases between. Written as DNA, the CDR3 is TGTGCCAGTAAGGACGACAGCGGCGGGACCGGGGAGCTGTTTTTT. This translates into CASKDDSGGTGELFF.

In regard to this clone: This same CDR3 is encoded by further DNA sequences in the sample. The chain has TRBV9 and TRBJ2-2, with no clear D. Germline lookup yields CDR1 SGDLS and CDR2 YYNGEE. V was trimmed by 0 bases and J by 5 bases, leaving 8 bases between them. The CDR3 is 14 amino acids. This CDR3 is CASSVGDYTGELFF. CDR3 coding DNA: TGTGCCAGCAGCGTAGGGGATTATACCGGGGAGCTGTTTTTT.

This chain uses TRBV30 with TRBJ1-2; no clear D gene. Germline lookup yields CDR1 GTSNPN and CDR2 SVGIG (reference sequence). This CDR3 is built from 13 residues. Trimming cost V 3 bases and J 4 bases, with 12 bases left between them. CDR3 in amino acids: CAWSAQTSYGYTF. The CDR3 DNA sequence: TGTGCCTGGAGCGCCCAGACCTCCTATGGCTACACCTTC.

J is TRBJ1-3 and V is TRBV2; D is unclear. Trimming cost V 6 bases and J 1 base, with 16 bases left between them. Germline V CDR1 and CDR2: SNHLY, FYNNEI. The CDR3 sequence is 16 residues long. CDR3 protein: CASSLLGPKSGNTIYF. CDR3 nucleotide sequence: TGTGCCAGCAGCCTTCTAGGTCCAAAATCTGGAAACACCATATATTTT.

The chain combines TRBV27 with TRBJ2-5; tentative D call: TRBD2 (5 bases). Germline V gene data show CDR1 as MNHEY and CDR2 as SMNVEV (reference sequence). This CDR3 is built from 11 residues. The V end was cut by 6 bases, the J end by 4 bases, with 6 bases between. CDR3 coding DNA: TGTGCCAGCAGCCGGGGAGAGACCCAGTACTTC. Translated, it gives CASSRGETQYF.

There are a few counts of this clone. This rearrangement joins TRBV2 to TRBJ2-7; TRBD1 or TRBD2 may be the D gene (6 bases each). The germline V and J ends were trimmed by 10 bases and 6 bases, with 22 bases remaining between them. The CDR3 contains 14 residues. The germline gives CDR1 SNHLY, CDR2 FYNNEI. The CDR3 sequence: CATQGTPKWIEQYF. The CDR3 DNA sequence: TGTGCCACCCAGGGGACTCCCAAATGGATCGAGCAGTACTTC.

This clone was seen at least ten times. DNA of the CDR3: TGTGCCAGCAGCGCCCTCATCCGGACAGGAAGCACTGAAGCTTTCTTT. It specifies CASSALIRTGSTEAFF. V gene TRBV9 combines with J gene TRBJ1-1; 7 nucleotides align to TRBD1. Trimming took 3 bases from V and 4 from J; bases not matched to a gene: 12. CDR3 length: 16 amino acids. CDR1 SGDLS and CDR2 YYNGEE come from the germline V gene.

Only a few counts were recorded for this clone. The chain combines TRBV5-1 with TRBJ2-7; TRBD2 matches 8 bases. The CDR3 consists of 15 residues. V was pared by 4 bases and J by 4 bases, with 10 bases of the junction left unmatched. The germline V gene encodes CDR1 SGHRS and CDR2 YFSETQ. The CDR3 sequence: CASSLQAGDVYEQYF. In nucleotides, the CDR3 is TGCGCCAGCAGCCTCCAAGCGGGAGATGTGTACGAGCAGTACTTC.

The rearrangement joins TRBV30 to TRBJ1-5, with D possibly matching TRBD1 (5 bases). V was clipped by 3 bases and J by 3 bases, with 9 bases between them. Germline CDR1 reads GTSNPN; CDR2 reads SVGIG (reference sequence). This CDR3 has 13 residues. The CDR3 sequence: CAWSTDNNQPQHF. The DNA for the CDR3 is TGTGCCTGGAGCACGGACAACAATCAGCCCCAGCATTTT. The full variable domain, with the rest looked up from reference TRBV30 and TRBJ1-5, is SQTIHQWPATLVQPVGSPLSLECTVEGTSNPNLYWYRQAAGRGLQLLFYSVGIGQISSEVPQNLSASRPQDRQFILSSKKLLLSDSGFYLCAWSTDNNQPQHFGDGTRLSIL.